This TCR beta chain was retrieved from a study of T cell responses to AZD1222 COVID-19 vaccine. Study-wide context: Whether given at about 4 or about 12 weeks, second doses were pooled.

Whole-study findings and limits: AZD1222 recipients seropositive at baseline numbered only six or seven. Repertoires were obtained only post-peak T cell response.

The repertoire was sequenced with immunoSEQ multiplex PCR; TCRdb's copy has only in-frame clones and lacks some. The sample has roughly 120,000 clones; 91% are singletons. A remark on this clone: Its target is unknown.

This CDR3 has 13 amino acids. Unmatched junction bases numbered 4, after V lost 4 bases and J lost 5 bases. Per the germline V gene, CDR1 is SGHTA and CDR2 is FQGNSA. This chain uses TRBV7-2 with TRBJ1-2; 7 nucleotides align to TRBD1. The sample here was peripheral blood, taken on day 0 of AZD1222 vaccination. The source is an adult in good health. CDR3 region: CASSSTGAYGYTF. In nucleotides, the CDR3 is TGTGCCAGCAGCTCAACAGGGGCGTATGGCTACACCTTC.